Shown below are 6 T cell receptor beta chains from a single sample sequenced in a study of T cells in Graves' hyperthyroidism and ophthalmopathy. Amplification yielded TCR beta CDR3 regions, with RNA transcripts as the source. HTBI primers were employed in a first-round RT-PCR of the TCR CDR3. TCRdb re-derived calls from the multiplex PCR reads in MiXCR, one entry per CDR3 protein. The sample yields a few hundred thousand distinct CDR3 sequences, about 15% seen once. The sequenced material came from blood. The receptors were gathered from a woman aged 18-35 years with Graves' hyperthyroidism.

This clonotype was recorded at least ten times. The chain employs TRBV30 and TRBJ1-3; no clear D. The CDR3 has 14 amino acids. CDR1 and CDR2 (germline): GTSNPN, SVGIG (reference sequence). V shed 3 bases and J shed 1 base, with 10 bases lying between them. The CDR3 spells CAWRRHSSGNTIYF. CDR3 bases: TGTGCCTGGAGACGACATTCTTCTGGAAACACCATATATTTT.

This clonotype was found many times. The chain couples TRBV7-3 to TRBJ1-2; D is perhaps TRBD1 (5 bases). Germline V gene sequence: CDR1 SGHTA, CDR2 FQGTGA. This CDR3 contains 14 residues. V gave up 5 bases and J gave up 2 bases, with 12 bases separating them. CDR3 coding DNA: TGTGCCAGCAGCCCCCCAAGGGACAACTATGGCTACACCTTC. This codes for CASSPPRDNYGYTF.

The chain links TRBV28 to TRBJ2-5, with D uncertain. Trimming took 5 bases from V and 7 from J, leaving 11 bases between them. This CDR3 comprises 12 residues. CDR1 and CDR2 (germline): MDHEN, SYDVKM. CDR3: CASSMEKGTQYF. The DNA of the CDR3 is TGTGCCAGCAGTATGGAGAAAGGGACCCAGTACTTC.

This clonotype has at least ten counts. V gene TRBV9 combines with J gene TRBJ2-2; tentative D call: TRBD1 (5 bases). V lost 1 base and J lost 3, with 19 bases in between. The germline V gene has CDR1 SGDLS and CDR2 YYNGEE. This CDR3 region has 18 residues. Here the CDR3 reads CASSVRKGSILDTGELFF. The CDR3 nucleotides read TGTGCCAGCAGCGTACGGAAGGGGTCAATCTTAGACACCGGGGAGCTGTTTTTT.

This clonotype was counted at least ten times. This rearrangement joins TRBV10-1 to TRBJ2-1, with 7 bases that match TRBD2. CDR1 and CDR2 (germline): WNHNN, SYGVQD (reference sequence). Losses at the gene ends were 2 bases for V and 8 bases for J; bases not matched to a gene: 9. This CDR3 region has 15 residues. The CDR3 DNA reads as TGCGCCAGCAGTGAGACGGCTAGCGGTAGGGATGAGCAGTTCTTC. Amino acids: CASSETASGRDEQFF.

The chain combines TRBV24-1 with TRBJ1-3; D uncertain. The ends were cut back, 2 bases at V and 2 bases at J, with 12 bases in the middle. Germline V CDR1 and CDR2: KGHDR, SFDVKD. The CDR3 is 16 amino acids. The CDR3 DNA reads TGTGCCACCAGTGATTCCCGAGAGGGAACTGGAAACACCATATATTTT. Its translation: CATSDSREGTGNTIYF.